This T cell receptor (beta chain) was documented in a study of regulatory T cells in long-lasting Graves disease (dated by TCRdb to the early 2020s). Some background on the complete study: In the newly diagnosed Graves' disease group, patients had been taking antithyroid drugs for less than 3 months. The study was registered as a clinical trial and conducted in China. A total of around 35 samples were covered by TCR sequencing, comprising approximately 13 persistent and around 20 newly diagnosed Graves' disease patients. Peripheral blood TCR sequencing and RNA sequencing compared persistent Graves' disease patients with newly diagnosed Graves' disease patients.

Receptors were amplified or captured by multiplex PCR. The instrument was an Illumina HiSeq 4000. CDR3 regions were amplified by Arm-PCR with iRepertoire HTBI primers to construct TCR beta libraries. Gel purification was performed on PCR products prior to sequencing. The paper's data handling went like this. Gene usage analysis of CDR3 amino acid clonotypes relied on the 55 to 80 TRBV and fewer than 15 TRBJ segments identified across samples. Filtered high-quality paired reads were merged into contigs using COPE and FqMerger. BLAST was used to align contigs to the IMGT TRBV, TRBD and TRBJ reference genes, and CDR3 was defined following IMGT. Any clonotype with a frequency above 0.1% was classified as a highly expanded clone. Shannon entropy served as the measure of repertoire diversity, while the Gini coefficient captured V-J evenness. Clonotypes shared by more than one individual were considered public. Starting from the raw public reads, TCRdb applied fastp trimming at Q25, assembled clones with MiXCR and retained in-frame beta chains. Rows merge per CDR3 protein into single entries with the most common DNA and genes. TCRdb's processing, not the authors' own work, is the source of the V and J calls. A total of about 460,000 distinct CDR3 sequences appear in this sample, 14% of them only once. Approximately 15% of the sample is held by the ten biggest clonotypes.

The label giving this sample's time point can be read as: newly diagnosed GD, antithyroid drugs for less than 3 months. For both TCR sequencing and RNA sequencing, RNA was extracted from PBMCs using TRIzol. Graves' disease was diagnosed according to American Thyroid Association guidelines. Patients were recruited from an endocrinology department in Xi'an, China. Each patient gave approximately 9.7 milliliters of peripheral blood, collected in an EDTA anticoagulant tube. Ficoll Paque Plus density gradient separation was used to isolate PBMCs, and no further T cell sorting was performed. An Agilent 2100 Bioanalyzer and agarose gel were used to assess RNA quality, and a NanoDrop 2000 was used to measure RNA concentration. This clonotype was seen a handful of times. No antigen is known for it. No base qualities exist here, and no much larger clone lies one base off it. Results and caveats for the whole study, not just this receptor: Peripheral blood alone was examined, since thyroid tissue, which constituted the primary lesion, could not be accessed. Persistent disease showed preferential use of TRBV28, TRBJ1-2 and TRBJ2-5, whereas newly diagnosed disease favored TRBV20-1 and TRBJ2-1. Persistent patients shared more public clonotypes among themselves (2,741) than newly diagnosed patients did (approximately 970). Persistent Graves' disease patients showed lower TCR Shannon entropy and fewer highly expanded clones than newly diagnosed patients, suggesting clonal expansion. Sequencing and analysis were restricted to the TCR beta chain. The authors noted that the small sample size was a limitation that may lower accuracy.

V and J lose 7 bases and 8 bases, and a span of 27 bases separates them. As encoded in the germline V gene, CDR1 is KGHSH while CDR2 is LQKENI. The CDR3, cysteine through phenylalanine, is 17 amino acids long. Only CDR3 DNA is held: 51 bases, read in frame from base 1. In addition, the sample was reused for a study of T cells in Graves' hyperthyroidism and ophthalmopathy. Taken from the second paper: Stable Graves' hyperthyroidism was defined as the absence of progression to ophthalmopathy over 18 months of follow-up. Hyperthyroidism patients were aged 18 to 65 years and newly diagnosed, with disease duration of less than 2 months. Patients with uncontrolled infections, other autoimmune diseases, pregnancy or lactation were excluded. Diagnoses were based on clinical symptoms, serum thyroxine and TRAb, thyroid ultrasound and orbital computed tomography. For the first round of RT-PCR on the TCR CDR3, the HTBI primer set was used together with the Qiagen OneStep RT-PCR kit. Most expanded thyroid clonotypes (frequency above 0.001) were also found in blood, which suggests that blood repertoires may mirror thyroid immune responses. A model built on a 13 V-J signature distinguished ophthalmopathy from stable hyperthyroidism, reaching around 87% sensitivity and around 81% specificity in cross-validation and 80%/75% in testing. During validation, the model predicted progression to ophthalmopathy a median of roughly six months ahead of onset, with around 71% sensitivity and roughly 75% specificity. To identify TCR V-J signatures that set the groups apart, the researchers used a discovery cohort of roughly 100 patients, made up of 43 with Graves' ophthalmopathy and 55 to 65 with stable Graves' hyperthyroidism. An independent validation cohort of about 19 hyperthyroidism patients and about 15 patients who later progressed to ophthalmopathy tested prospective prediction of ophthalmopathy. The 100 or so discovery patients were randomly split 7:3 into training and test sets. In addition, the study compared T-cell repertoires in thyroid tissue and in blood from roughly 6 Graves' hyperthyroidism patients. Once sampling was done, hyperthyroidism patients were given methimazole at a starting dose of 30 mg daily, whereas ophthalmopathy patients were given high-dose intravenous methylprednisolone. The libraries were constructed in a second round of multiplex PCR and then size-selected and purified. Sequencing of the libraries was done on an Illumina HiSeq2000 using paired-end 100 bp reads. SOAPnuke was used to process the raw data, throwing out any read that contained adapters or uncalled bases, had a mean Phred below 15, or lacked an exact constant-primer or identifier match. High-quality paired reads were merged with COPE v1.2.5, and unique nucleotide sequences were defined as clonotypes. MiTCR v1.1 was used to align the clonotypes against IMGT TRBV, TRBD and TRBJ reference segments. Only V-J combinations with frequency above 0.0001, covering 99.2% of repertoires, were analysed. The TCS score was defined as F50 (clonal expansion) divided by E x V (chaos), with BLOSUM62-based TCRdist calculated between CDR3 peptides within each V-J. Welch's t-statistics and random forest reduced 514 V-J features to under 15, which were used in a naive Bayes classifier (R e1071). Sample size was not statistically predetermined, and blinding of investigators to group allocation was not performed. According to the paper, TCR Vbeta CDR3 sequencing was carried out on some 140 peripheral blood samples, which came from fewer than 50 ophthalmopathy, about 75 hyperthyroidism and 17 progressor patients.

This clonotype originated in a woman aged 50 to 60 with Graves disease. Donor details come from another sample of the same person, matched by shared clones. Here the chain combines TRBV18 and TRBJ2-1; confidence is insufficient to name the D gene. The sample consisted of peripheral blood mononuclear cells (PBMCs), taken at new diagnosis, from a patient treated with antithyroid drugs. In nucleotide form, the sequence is TGTGCCAGCTACAACGAGCCCCCTGCGGTTCTTGTGTATGAGCAGTTCTTC. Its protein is CASYNEPPAVLVYEQFF.